The 24 T cell receptor beta chains listed next were all sequenced from one sample in a study of T cell repertoires and HLA-DP antigens. Assay used: immunoSEQ multiplex PCR; TCRdb lists only in-frame clones, some missing. The table lists some 110,000 clones, 85% to 95% of them singletons. These receptors have no known antigen. The material sequenced was CD4+ T cells from PBMCs. These receptors all stem from a woman aged 18-30 years in good health and CMV-seronegative.

This clone was observed a single time. The V and J genes are TRBV29-1 and TRBJ2-7; 12 positions agree with TRBD2. V shed 2 bases and J 4 bases; nucleotides not matched to a gene: 6. CDR3 length equals 15 residues. Germline V gene lookup returns CDR1 SQVTM and CDR2 ANQGSEA. CDR3 DNA: TGCAGCGTTGAACTGACTAGCGGGAGAAGTTACGAGCAGTACTTC. This sequence encodes CSVELTSGRSYEQYF.

The V gene is TRBV9, the J gene TRBJ1-2; TRBD1 agrees at 9 bases. The CDR3 consists of 15 residues. V lost 1 base, J lost 8 bases, and 9 bases stayed unmatched. The V gene's germline CDR1 is SGDLS and CDR2 YYNGEE. The CDR3 nucleotides read TGTGCCAGCAGCGTAACAGCACAGGGGGCTAGGGGCTACACCTTC. Translated, it gives CASSVTAQGARGYTF.

The J gene is TRBJ1-6, the V gene TRBV2, with D tentatively TRBD1 (5 bases). Between the trimmed V and J ends, which lost 0 bases and 9 bases, there was a span of 18 bases. CDR1 is SNHLY, CDR2 FYNNEI, per germline. The CDR3 has 17 residues. In DNA, the CDR3 is TGTGCCAGCAGTGAAGCCCCAACGGGACCCGCGGGTTCACCCCTCCACTTT. Translation gives CASSEAPTGPAGSPLHF.

With respect to this clone: It is unclear where the CDR3 begins or ends on the DNA, so no DNA is shown, and the CDR3 is as TCRdb lists it. The V and J genes are TRBV28 and TRBJ2-1; no check of the table's D call, TRBD2, against the DNA was made. Germline lookup yields CDR1 MDHEN and CDR2 SYDVKM. The CDR3 is 13 residues long, counting both termini. CDR3 in amino acids: CYACGNLNNEQFF.

The J gene is TRBJ2-5, the V gene TRBV20-1; maybe TRBD2 (5 bases). CDR1 and CDR2 from the germline V gene are DFQATT and SNEGSKA (reference sequence). CDR3 size: 10 residues. V lost 6 bases and J lost 7, with 9 bases in between. In DNA, the CDR3 is TGCAGTGCAATACGGGGGACCCAGTACTTC. It is translated as CSAIRGTQYF.

The chain carries TRBV18 and TRBJ2-1; a weak D match, TRBD2 (5 bases). The length of the CDR3 is 16 residues. V dropped 2 bases and J dropped 5 bases, with 16 bases sitting between them. CDR1 KGHSH and CDR2 LQKENI come from the germline V gene. In DNA form, the CDR3 reads TGTGCCAGCTCACCATATTTGAGGGAGAGTCACAATGAGCAGTTCTTC. This codes for CASSPYLRESHNEQFF.

The chain uses TRBV7-9 and TRBJ1-1, with D possibly TRBD1 on 5 matching bases. CDR3 size: 16 residues. V gave up 1 base and J gave up 5 bases, with 17 bases separating them. Germline V gene lookup returns CDR1 SEHNR and CDR2 FQNEAQ (reference sequence). The CDR3 nucleotides are TGTGCCAGCAGCTTAGGGGCACGCAGAGGGGATACTGAAGCTTTCTTT. Translated, it gives CASSLGARRGDTEAFF.

The V gene is TRBV29-1, the J gene TRBJ1-2, with 8 bases that match TRBD1. Trimming took 4 bases from V and 5 from J; bases not matched to a gene: 6. The CDR3 covers 13 residues. CDR1 is SQVTM and CDR2 is ANQGSEA in the germline V gene. CDR3 in DNA: TGCAGCGTTGCGGGACAGGCGTTTTATGGCTACACCTTC. Its translation: CSVAGQAFYGYTF.

The chain joins TRBV4-3 to TRBJ1-2, with D possibly matching TRBD1 (5 bases). From germline, CDR1 is LGHNA and CDR2 YSLEER. The CDR3 loop spans 15 amino acids. V was shortened by 3 bases and J by 2 bases, with 13 bases between the two germline ends. CDR3: CASSQTHGANYGYTF. CDR3 nucleotides: TGCGCCAGCAGCCAGACTCATGGGGCCAACTATGGCTACACCTTC.

This chain connects TRBV6-1 to TRBJ2-7; D not resolved. CDR1 is MNHNS, CDR2 SASEGT, per germline. There are 14 residues in the CDR3. V dropped 2 bases and J dropped 7 bases, with 15 bases sitting between them. The CDR3 bases are TGTGCCAGCAGTGAACCCGGACGGTTACGAGAGCAGTACGTC. This translates into CASSEPGRLREQYV.

The CDR3 spells CASSNIQETQYF. DNA of the CDR3: TGTGCCAGCTCAAACATACAAGAGACCCAGTACTTC. V usage is TRBV18 and J usage is TRBJ2-5; D not resolved. V lost 5 bases and J lost 2, with 6 bases in between. The CDR3 loop spans 12 amino acids. In germline, CDR1 is KGHSH, CDR2 LQKENI.

This sequence joins TRBV5-1 and TRBJ2-2, with D possibly matching TRBD1 (5 bases). The CDR3 contains 14 residues. Germline V gene sequence: CDR1 SGHRS, CDR2 YFSETQ. V shed 7 bases and J shed 4 bases, with 14 bases lying between them. The CDR3, as DNA: TGCGCCAGCGCCCCGCAGGGTGGCACCGGGGAGCTGTTTTTT. Translating it yields CASAPQGGTGELFF. Together with reference TRBV5-1 and TRBJ2-2, the CDR3 gives the full variable domain: KAGVTQTPRYLIKTRGQQVTLSCSPISGHRSVSWYQQTPGQGLQFLFEYFSETQRNKGNFPGRFSGRQFSNSRSEMNVSTLELGDSALYLCASAPQGGTGELFFGEGSRLTVL.

The J gene is TRBJ1-5, the V gene TRBV19; 9 bases line up with TRBD1. Germline values: CDR1 LNHDA, CDR2 SQIVND (reference sequence). The V gene end was trimmed by 4 bases and the J gene end by 7 bases; junction bases not matched to a gene: 11. This CDR3 is 16 amino acids long. In DNA form, the CDR3 reads TGTGCCAGTAGTAAGCAACTCGGACAGGGGAGGCAGCCCCAGCATTTT. It translates to CASSKQLGQGRQPQHF.

In its sample, this clone was seen once. The chain carries TRBV7-9 and TRBJ1-1; the D gene is possibly TRBD1 (5 bases). Looked up from germline, CDR1 is SEHNR and CDR2 is FQNEAQ (reference sequence). The V gene lost 3 bases and the J gene lost 7 bases, with 12 bases spanning the gap. The CDR3 contains 13 residues. CDR3 residues: CASSFPGRGEAFF. CDR3 coding DNA: TGTGCCAGCAGCTTTCCAGGGAGAGGTGAAGCTTTCTTT.

V is TRBV6-5 and J is TRBJ1-4, with TRBD1 as a possible D gene (6 bases). CDR1 and CDR2 from the germline V gene are MNHEY and SVGAGI. Trimming removed 0 bases from V and 7 bases from J, with 15 bases in between. The CDR3 is 16 amino acids. Written as DNA, the CDR3 is TGTGCCAGCAGTTACTCCGTCAGGGGCCGGAGTGAAAAACTGTTTTTT. Its protein is CASSYSVRGRSEKLFF.

The genes are TRBV5-4 and TRBJ1-2; D might be TRBD1 (5 bases). The germline V gene has CDR1 SGHNT and CDR2 YYREEE (reference sequence). The V end lost 3 bases, the J end lost 8 bases, and 20 bases lay between the germline ends. This CDR3 contains 15 residues. CDR3 DNA sequence: TGTGCCAGCAGCTACATATCGGGACTTGGATGGGGCTACACCTTC. Translating it yields CASSYISGLGWGYTF.

This chain joins TRBV5-1 and TRBJ2-3; TRBD2 might be the D (6 bases). CDR1 is SGHRS, CDR2 YFSETQ, per germline. The CDR3 loop spans 15 amino acids. Trimming took off 7 bases at V and 5 bases at J, with 20 bases between the two ends. The CDR3 sequence is CASAKLTGAGDTQYF. Written as DNA, the CDR3 is TGCGCCAGCGCTAAGTTAACGGGAGCGGGAGATACGCAGTATTTT. The entire variable domain, with the rest obtained from reference TRBV5-1 and TRBJ2-3, is as follows: KAGVTQTPRYLIKTRGQQVTLSCSPISGHRSVSWYQQTPGQGLQFLFEYFSETQRNKGNFPGRFSGRQFSNSRSEMNVSTLELGDSALYLCASAKLTGAGDTQYFGPGTRLTVL.

This clone was found a few times. The V and J genes are TRBV7-9 and TRBJ1-1; D remains unclear. V lost 3 bases, J lost 4 bases, and 6 bases lay in between. This CDR3 has 12 amino acids. CDR1 SEHNR and CDR2 FQNEAQ come from the germline V gene (reference sequence). The CDR3 nucleotides read TGTGCCAGCAGCTTCCCCGGCACTGAAGCTTTCTTT. Residues: CASSFPGTEAFF.

This chain uses TRBV7-2 with TRBJ2-1; D gene uncertain. CDR1 is SGHTA and CDR2 is FQGNSA in the germline V gene. V gave up 0 bases and J gave up 4 bases, with 13 bases separating them. The CDR3 spans 16 residues. CDR3 nucleotide sequence: TGTGCCAGCAGCTTAGCACGGAGCCCGATATACAATGAGCAGTTCTTC. It specifies CASSLARSPIYNEQFF.

This chain joins TRBV6-5 and TRBJ2-3; no definite D call. V was trimmed by 7 bases and J by 4 bases, leaving 15 bases between them. From germline, CDR1 is MNHEY and CDR2 SVGAGI. This CDR3 region has 14 residues. The CDR3 protein is CASKGFLWADTQYF. In DNA, the CDR3 is TGTGCCAGCAAGGGATTCCTTTGGGCAGATACGCAGTATTTT.

The chain is built from TRBV6-5 and TRBJ1-2, with D unresolved. The V gene's germline CDR1 is MNHEY and CDR2 SVGAGI. Trimming took off 4 bases at V and 5 bases at J, with 11 bases between the two ends. The CDR3 runs 13 residues. The CDR3: CASSSWTDYGYTF. The CDR3 bases are TGTGCCAGCAGTTCCTGGACTGATTATGGCTACACCTTC.

This chain links TRBV6-6 with TRBJ2-5; D unclear. V shed 10 bases and J shed 5 bases, with 11 bases lying between them. The CDR3 is 11 amino acids. Germline-derived CDR1 and CDR2 are MNHNY and SVGAGI (reference sequence). CDR3 nucleotide sequence: TGTGCCACGAACACCTGGGAGACCCAGTACTTC. Encoded protein: CATNTWETQYF.

This clone has only one observation. CDR3 nucleotide sequence: TGCGCCAGCAGGGGACAGGGGGCAGATACGCAGTATTTT. This encodes CASRGQGADTQYF. V usage is TRBV4-1 and J usage is TRBJ2-3; TRBD1 matches at 11 bases. Trimming removed 6 bases from V and 4 bases from J; junction bases left unmatched: 0. This CDR3 has 13 amino acids. CDR1 is MGHRA and CDR2 is YSYEKL in the germline V gene.

In nucleotides, the CDR3 is TGTGCCAGCAGTGTACAGGCACCAGGGGATGAAAAACTGTTTTTT. This codes for CASSVQAPGDEKLFF. The J gene is TRBJ1-4, the V gene TRBV5-4, with D possibly being TRBD1 (6 bases). The germline V gene encodes CDR1 SGHNT and CDR2 YYREEE (reference sequence). This CDR3 contains 15 residues. The V end was cut by 5 bases, the J end by 6 bases, with 17 bases between.